Detailed here is one T cell receptor (beta chain). This clonotype was detected a few times. This clone's antigen is unknown. Per-base qualities were not stored, and no clone one base away is much larger. This specimen comes from a study of response to subunit inactivated influenza vaccine (dated by TCRdb to the late 2010s). Study-wide context: Deep quantitative profiling of the T cell receptor repertoire was used in the study to follow responses to a trivalent subunit inactivated influenza vaccine. Results the study describes overall, beyond this receptor: The authors suggested that each seasonal influenza vaccination may recruit only a limited number of new T cells.

The library came from RT-PCR. The data were produced on an Illumina HiSeq 2500. TCRdb reran the public reads through fastp at Q25 and MiXCR, keeping productive beta chains. Rows with one shared CDR3 protein collapse into an entry with the most common genes and DNA. Within this sample are about 500,000 distinct CDR3 sequences, with about 15% of them counted one time only. The ten largest clones take up around 3% of the sample. The germline V gene supplies CDR1 SNHLY and CDR2 FYNNEI. The cysteine opens and the phenylalanine closes a CDR3 of 11 amino acids. The only DNA kept is the CDR3, 33 bases in frame from the first base. Unmatched junction bases come to 6, with V trimmed by 8 bases and J by 9 bases.

The input for sequencing was CD4+ T cells sorted from PBMCs, taken less than 30 months after vaccination. The clonotype originates from a man in his fifties or sixties who received an inactivated influenza vaccine. Donor details come from another sample of the same person, matched by shared clones. The chain was built from TRBV2 and TRBJ2-7; 8 bases in the middle match TRBD1. The CDR3 is CASGTGVVQYF. The bases read TGTGCCAGCGGGACAGGTGTGGTGCAGTACTTC.